Below are 20 T cell receptor beta chains sequenced from a single sample in a study of breast tumors, draining lymph nodes, adjacent tissues. Each CDR3 protein gets one entry after TCRdb re-called the multiplex PCR reads with MiXCR. The data contain around 120,000 distinct CDR3 sequences, 20% of them seen just once; the ten biggest clones take up 3% to 4%. The lymph nodes were axillary draining lymph nodes from breast cancer patients. The source material was axillary lymph node tissue. These receptors were taken from a female donor with breast cancer. Some clones in this sample may be carry-over from other donors' samples.

This clonotype came up many times. This chain connects TRBV4-1 to TRBJ2-1; no clear D. V was cut by 2 bases and J by 5 bases, with 28 bases left in between. In germline, CDR1 is MGHRA, CDR2 YSYEKL. This CDR3 has 20 residues. CDR3 nucleotide sequence: TGCGCCAGCAGCCAATTTTCCCAAGCCACGACCGGTCGTAATAACAATGAGCAGTTCTTC. Its translation is CASSQFSQATTGRNNNEQFF.

This clonotype was found many times. The chain joins TRBV19 to TRBJ1-3, with TRBD1 as a possible D gene (6 bases). Germline CDR1 and CDR2: LNHDA and SQIVND (reference sequence). The CDR3 runs to 13 residues. V gave up 11 bases and J gave up 4 bases, with 15 bases separating them. The CDR3 reads CAVSGARGNTIYF. The CDR3 nucleotides read TGTGCCGTCTCGGGGGCCCGGGGAAACACCATATATTTT.

This clonotype was seen more than once but under ten times. The V gene is TRBV27, the J gene TRBJ2-5; 9 bases are shared with TRBD2. The V gene end was trimmed by 5 bases and the J gene end by 2 bases; junction bases not matched to a gene: 6. There are 15 residues in the CDR3. Per the germline V gene, CDR1 is MNHEY and CDR2 is SMNVEV (reference sequence). The DNA for the CDR3 is TGTGCCAGCAGTGTGGCTAGCGGGATACAAGAGACCCAGTACTTC. It translates to CASSVASGIQETQYF.

This clonotype was observed at least ten times. The chain links TRBV5-6 to TRBJ1-4, with TRBD1 matching over 7 bases. Germline V gives CDR1 SGHDT, CDR2 YYEEEE. The trim removed 5 bases at V and 8 bases at J, leaving 6 bases unmatched. This CDR3 has 13 residues. This CDR3 reads CASRRQGGEKLFF. CDR3 sequence (DNA): TGTGCCAGCAGGAGACAGGGCGGGGAAAAACTGTTTTTT.

In this sample, this clonotype turned up many times. This rearrangement joins TRBV9 to TRBJ1-2; D remains unclear. V was trimmed by 0 bases and J by 0 bases, leaving 9 bases between them. This CDR3 contains 15 residues. From germline, CDR1 is SGDLS and CDR2 YYNGEE. As DNA, the CDR3 is TGTGCCAGCAGCGTAGAAGGGATCGCTAACTATGGCTACACCTTC. Protein product: CASSVEGIANYGYTF. The complete variable domain, with remaining parts taken from reference TRBV9 and TRBJ1-2, reads DSGVTQTPKHLITATGQRVTLRCSPRSGDLSVYWYQQSLDQGLQFLIQYYNGEERAKGNILERFSAQQFPDLHSELNLSSLELGDSALYFCASSVEGIANYGYTFGSGTRLTVV.

Ten or more counts support this clonotype. CDR3 nucleotide sequence: TGCAGCGTTGACGGGACTGACAACACCGGGGAGCTGTTTTTT. Translating it yields CSVDGTDNTGELFF. The V gene is TRBV29-1, the J gene TRBJ2-2, with a possible D match to TRBD2 (6 bases). The CDR3 is made up of 14 amino acids. V shed 3 bases and J shed 2 bases, with 10 bases lying between them. The germline V gene encodes CDR1 SQVTM and CDR2 ANQGSEA.

At least ten counts were recorded for this clonotype. J is TRBJ2-3 and V is TRBV5-1, with D possibly being TRBD2 (5 bases). The CDR3 has 15 residues. Germline V gene sequence: CDR1 SGHRS, CDR2 YFSETQ. The germline V and J ends were trimmed by 3 bases and 0 bases, with 11 bases remaining between them. The CDR3 sequence: CASSSPTGSTDTQYF. The CDR3 coding sequence is TGCGCCAGCAGCTCGCCGACGGGGAGCACAGATACGCAGTATTTT.

This clonotype showed up many times. The CDR3 sequence: CASSLGGAGGPYEQYF. The CDR3, as DNA: TGTGCCAGCAGCTTAGGAGGAGCGGGAGGCCCCTACGAGCAGTACTTC. The chain employs TRBV7-2 and TRBJ2-7; 9 bases are shared with TRBD2. With 1 base clipped from V and 2 bases from J, the junction kept 6 bases outside the gene matches. Germline values: CDR1 SGHTA, CDR2 FQGNSA. The CDR3 is made up of 16 amino acids.

As for this clonotype: A much bigger clone sits one base away, suggesting this may be a read error. The genes are TRBV27 and TRBJ1-6; unclear D gene. This CDR3 has 15 residues. Germline lookup yields CDR1 MNHEY and CDR2 SMNVEV (reference sequence). The V end was cut by 2 bases, the J end by 2 bases, with 7 bases between. CDR3 amino acids: CASSLRSPYNSPLHF. CDR3 DNA: TGTGCCAGCAGTTTAAGGAGTCCCTATAATTCACCCCTCCACTTT.

This clonotype appeared many times. The chain has TRBV19 and TRBJ2-2; no clear D gene. The CDR3 totals 10 residues. V was trimmed by 6 bases and J by 6 bases, leaving 2 bases between them. Germline CDR1 reads LNHDA; CDR2 reads SQIVND (reference sequence). The CDR3 is CASRSGELFF. As DNA, the CDR3 is TGTGCCAGTAGGTCCGGGGAGCTGTTTTTT.

Ten or more counts support this clonotype. This chain connects TRBV9 to TRBJ2-1; 9 bases agree with TRBD1. The V gene end was trimmed by 4 bases and the J gene end by 6 bases; junction bases not matched to a gene: 8. The CDR3 runs 15 residues. Germline CDR1 and CDR2: SGDLS and YYNGEE. In DNA, the CDR3 is TGTGCCAGCAGCCCGCGGGACAGGGTGGGCAATGAGCAGTTCTTC. Protein: CASSPRDRVGNEQFF.

The sample holds a few counts of this clonotype. The chain has TRBV27 and TRBJ1-2; D perhaps matches TRBD1 (5 bases). V gave up 4 bases and J gave up 5 bases, with 17 bases separating them. This CDR3 comprises 15 residues. CDR1 is MNHEY and CDR2 is SMNVEV in the germline V gene (reference sequence). For the CDR3, the DNA is TGTGCCAGCAGTTCTCCTTTGGCGGGGCGATATGGCTACACCTTC. It is translated as CASSSPLAGRYGYTF.

This clonotype was seen repeatedly, ten times or more. This chain connects TRBV9 to TRBJ2-5; D unresolved. The CDR3 covers 14 residues. Germline values: CDR1 SGDLS, CDR2 YYNGEE. V was shortened by 4 bases and J by 1 base, with 11 bases between the two germline ends. CDR3 sequence (DNA): TGTGCCAGCAGCCCAGGACGGGCCCAAGAGACCCAGTACTTC. Its translation: CASSPGRAQETQYF. Variable domain in full (rest from reference TRBV9 and TRBJ2-5): DSGVTQTPKHLITATGQRVTLRCSPRSGDLSVYWYQQSLDQGLQFLIQYYNGEERAKGNILERFSAQQFPDLHSELNLSSLELGDSALYFCASSPGRAQETQYFGPGTRLLVL.

Concerning this clonotype: A much bigger clone sits one base away, suggesting this may be a read error. This rearrangement joins TRBV2 to TRBJ2-1; D remains unclear. Germline lookup yields CDR1 SNHLY and CDR2 FYNNEI. The CDR3 has 14 residues. As DNA, the CDR3 is TGTGCCAGCAGCCCGCGGAACGGAAACAATGTGCAGTTCTTC. Translating it yields CASSPRNGNNVQFF.

V and J are TRBV11-1 and TRBJ1-1; weak D call: TRBD1 (6 bases). The CDR3 has 14 amino acids. Germline V gene data show CDR1 as SGHAT and CDR2 as FQDESV (reference sequence). V gave up 0 bases and J gave up 4 bases, with 9 bases separating them. CDR3 in amino acids: CASSLAGDTTEAFF. The CDR3 region has the DNA TGTGCCAGCAGCTTAGCGGGGGACACCACTGAAGCTTTCTTT.

This clonotype has a count of ten or more. This chain links TRBV10-3 with TRBJ2-1; unclear D gene. The V end was cut by 7 bases, the J end by 5 bases, with 18 bases between. Germline-derived CDR1 and CDR2 are ENHRY and SYGVKD. The CDR3 has 15 amino acids. The CDR3 sequence is CAITTDEVGNNEQFF. The CDR3 DNA sequence: TGTGCCATCACCACGGACGAGGTGGGGAACAATGAGCAGTTCTTC.

The table lists this clonotype with many counts. V gene TRBV20-1 combines with J gene TRBJ2-2; D is unresolved. V lost 4 bases and J 7 bases, leaving 25 bases between the germline ends. The CDR3 is made up of 17 amino acids. Germline V gene sequence: CDR1 DFQATT, CDR2 SNEGSKA (reference sequence). CDR3 DNA sequence: TGCAGTGCTACCAGTGCCCTACATACAGAGGCGGACGGGGAGCTGTTTTTT. It encodes CSATSALHTEADGELFF.

This clonotype came up a few times. The chain combines TRBV4-1 with TRBJ1-4; no firm D call. V was trimmed by 0 bases and J by 0 bases, leaving 17 bases between them. This CDR3 comprises 19 residues. The germline CDR1 and CDR2 sequences are MGHRA and YSYEKL. CDR3 bases: TGCGCCAGCAGCCAAGATCACCAGAGGTCGATCACAACTAATGAAAAACTGTTTTTT. It codes for CASSQDHQRSITTNEKLFF.

This clonotype appeared a few times. This sequence may be a read error, since a much larger clone differs from it by one base. This chain joins TRBV6-1 and TRBJ2-7, with D possibly matching TRBD1 (5 bases). The CDR3 totals 15 residues. The V end lost 3 bases, the J end lost 2 bases, and 14 bases lay between the germline ends. Germline CDR1 reads MNHNS; CDR2 reads SASEGT. DNA for the CDR3: TGTGCCAGCAGTGAGGAGTTCGACAGAACCTACGAGCAGTACTTC. Translated, it gives CASSEEFDRTYEQYF.

This clonotype has at least ten counts. The rearrangement links TRBV2 to TRBJ1-2, with 7 bases aligning to TRBD1. The junction had 4 bases not matched to a gene; V was cut back by 1 base and J by 8 bases. This CDR3 spans 13 amino acids. CDR1 and CDR2 (germline): SNHLY, FYNNEI. CDR3 residues: CASSEDRGDGYTF. The CDR3 DNA is TGTGCCAGCAGTGAAGACAGGGGAGACGGCTACACCTTC.